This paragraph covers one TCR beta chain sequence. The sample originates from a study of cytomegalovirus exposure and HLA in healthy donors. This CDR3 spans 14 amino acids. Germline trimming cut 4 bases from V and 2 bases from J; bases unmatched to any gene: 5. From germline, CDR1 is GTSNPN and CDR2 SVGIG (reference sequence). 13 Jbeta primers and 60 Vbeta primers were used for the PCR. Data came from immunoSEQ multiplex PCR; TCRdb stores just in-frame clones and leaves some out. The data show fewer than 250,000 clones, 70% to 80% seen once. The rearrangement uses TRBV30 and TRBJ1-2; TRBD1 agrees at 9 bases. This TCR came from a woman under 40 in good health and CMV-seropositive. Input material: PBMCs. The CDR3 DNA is TGTGCCTGGACCGGGACAGGGTCCAACTATGGCTACACCTTC. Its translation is CAWTGTGSNYGYTF.